This note documents a single T cell receptor (beta chain) sequence. These data originate in a study of blood T cell repertoires in COVID-19. In the study overall: Spain, Italy and the United States supplied samples that represented acute and convalescent COVID-19. The analysed material was cDNA or gDNA that came from T cells, B-cell-depleted T cells, or PBMCs.

The V and J ends lost 5 bases and 6 bases respectively, with 16 bases between them. The CDR3 sequence is 15 residues long. Germline-derived CDR1 and CDR2 are SGHNT and YENEEA. As originally analysed: Amplification of reference gene primers was used by the study to estimate nucleated cell counts. TCRdb's copy holds only in-frame clones and misses some; the assay was immunoSEQ multiplex PCR. That table supplies the V and J calls and clone size; D and trimming were determined from the DNA. Of roughly 300,000 clones in the sample, 80% to 90% are singletons; the top ten hold roughly 1.1%. This TCR derives from a woman aged 50 to 60 with acute or convalescent COVID-19. Sample: peripheral blood. The rearrangement links TRBV11-3 to TRBJ2-2, with no clear D. The CDR3: CASSVGGAAAGELFF. The DNA for the CDR3 is TGTGCCAGCAGCGTAGGTGGTGCGGCGGCCGGGGAGCTGTTTTTT. The entire variable domain, with the rest obtained from reference TRBV11-3 and TRBJ2-2, is as follows: EAGVVQSPRYKIIEKKQPVAFWCNPISGHNTLYWYLQNLGQGPELLIRYENEEAVDDSQLPKDRFSAERLKGVDSTLKIQPAELGDSAVYLCASSVGGAAAGELFFGEGSRLTVL.